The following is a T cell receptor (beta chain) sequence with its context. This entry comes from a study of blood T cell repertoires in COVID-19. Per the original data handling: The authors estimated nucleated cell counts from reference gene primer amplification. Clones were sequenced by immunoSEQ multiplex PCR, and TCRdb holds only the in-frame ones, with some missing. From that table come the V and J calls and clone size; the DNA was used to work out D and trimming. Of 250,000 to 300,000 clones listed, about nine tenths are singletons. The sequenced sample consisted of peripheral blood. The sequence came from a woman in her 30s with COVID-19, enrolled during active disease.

The CDR3 loop is CASSLAGARTDTQYF. The CDR3 nucleotides read TGTGCCAGCAGTTTAGCGGGAGCGAGGACAGATACGCAGTATTTT. V and J are TRBV6-4 and TRBJ2-3; 9 bases fit TRBD2. The CDR3 contains 15 residues. CDR1 is MRHNA, CDR2 SNTAGT, per germline. With V trimmed by 5 bases and J by 3 bases, 6 bases remained unmatched.